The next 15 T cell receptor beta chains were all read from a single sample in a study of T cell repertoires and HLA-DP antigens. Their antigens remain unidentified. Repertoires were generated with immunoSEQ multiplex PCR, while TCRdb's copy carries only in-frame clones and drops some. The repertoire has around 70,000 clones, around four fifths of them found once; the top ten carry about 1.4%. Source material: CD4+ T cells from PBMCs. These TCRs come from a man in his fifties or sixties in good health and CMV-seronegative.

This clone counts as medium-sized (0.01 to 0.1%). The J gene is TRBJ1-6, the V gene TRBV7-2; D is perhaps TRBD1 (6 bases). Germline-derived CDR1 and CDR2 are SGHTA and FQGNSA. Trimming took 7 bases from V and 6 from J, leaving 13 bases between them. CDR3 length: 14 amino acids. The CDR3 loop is CASTLTGLNSPLHF. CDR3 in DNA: TGTGCCAGCACCCTAACAGGGCTTAATTCACCCCTCCACTTT.

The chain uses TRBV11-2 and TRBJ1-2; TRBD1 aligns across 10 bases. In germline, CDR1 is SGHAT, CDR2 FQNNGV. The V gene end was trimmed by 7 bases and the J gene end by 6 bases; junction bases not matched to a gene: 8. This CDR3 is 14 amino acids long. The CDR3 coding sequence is TGTGCCAGCACCGATGACAGGGGGCTTAATGGCTACACCTTC. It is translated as CASTDDRGLNGYTF.

The CDR3 is CASSSGGTRYEQYF. The CDR3 region has the DNA TGTGCCAGCAGCTCCGGGGGGACCCGCTACGAGCAGTACTTC. The chain recombines TRBV5-5 with TRBJ2-7, with 7 bases lining up with TRBD2. V gave up 3 bases and J gave up 3 bases; unmatched junction bases: 6. This CDR3 comprises 14 residues. The germline V gene has CDR1 SGHKS and CDR2 YYEKEE (reference sequence).

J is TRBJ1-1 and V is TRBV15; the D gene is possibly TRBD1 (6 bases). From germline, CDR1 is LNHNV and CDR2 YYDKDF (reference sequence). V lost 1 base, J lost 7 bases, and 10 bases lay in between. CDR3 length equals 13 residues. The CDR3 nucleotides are TGTGCCACCAGCAGAGGAGGGACATTTGAAGCTTTCTTT. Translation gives CATSRGGTFEAFF. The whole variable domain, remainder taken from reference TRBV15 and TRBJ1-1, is DAMVIQNPRYQVTQFGKPVTLSCSQTLNHNVMYWYQQKSSQAPKLLFHYYDKDFNNEADTPDNFQSRRPNTSFCFLDIRSPGLGDTAMYLCATSRGGTFEAFFGQGTRLTVV.

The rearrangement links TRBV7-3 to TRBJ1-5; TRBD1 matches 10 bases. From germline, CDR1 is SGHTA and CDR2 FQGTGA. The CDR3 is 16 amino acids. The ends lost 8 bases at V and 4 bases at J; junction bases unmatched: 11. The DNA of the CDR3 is TGTGCCAGCGCCGGGACAGGGGTCGCTAGGAATCAGCCCCAGCATTTT. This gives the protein CASAGTGVARNQPQHF.

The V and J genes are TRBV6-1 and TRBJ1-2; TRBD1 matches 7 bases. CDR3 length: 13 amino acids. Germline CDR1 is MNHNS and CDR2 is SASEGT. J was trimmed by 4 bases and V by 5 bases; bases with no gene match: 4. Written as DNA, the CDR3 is TGTGCCAGCAGTCTAGAGGGGGCCTATGGCTACACCTTC. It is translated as CASSLEGAYGYTF.

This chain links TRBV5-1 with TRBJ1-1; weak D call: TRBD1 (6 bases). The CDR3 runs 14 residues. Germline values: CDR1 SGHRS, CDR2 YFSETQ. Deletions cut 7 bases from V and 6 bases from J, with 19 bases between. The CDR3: CASGYTGSVSEAFF. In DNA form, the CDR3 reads TGCGCCAGCGGGTATACAGGGTCGGTATCTGAAGCTTTCTTT.

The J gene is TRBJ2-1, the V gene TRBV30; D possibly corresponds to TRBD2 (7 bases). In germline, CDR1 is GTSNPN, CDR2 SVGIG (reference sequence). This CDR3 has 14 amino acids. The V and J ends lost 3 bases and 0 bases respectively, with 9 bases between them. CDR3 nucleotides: TGTGCCTGGAGGAGGGGGGGCTCCTACAATGAGCAGTTCTTC. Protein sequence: CAWRRGGSYNEQFF.

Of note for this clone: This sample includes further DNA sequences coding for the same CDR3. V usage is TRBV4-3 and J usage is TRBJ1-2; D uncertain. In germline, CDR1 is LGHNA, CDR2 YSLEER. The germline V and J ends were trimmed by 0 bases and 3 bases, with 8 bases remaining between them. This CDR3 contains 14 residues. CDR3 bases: TGCGCCAGCAGCCAAGATTCCCGGGACTATGGCTACACCTTC. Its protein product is CASSQDSRDYGYTF.

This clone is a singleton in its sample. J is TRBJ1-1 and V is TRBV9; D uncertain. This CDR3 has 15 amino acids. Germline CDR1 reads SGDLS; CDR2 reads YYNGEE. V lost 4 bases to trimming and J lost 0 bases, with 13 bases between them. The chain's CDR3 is CASSPREGMNTEAFF. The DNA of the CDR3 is TGTGCCAGCAGCCCCCGTGAAGGAATGAACACTGAAGCTTTCTTT.

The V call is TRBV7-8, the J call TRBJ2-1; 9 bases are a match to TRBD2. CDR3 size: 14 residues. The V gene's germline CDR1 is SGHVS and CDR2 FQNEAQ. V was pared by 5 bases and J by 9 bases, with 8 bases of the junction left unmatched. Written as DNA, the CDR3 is TGTGCCAGCAGCCCCCGTAGACTAGCGGTTGAGCAGTTCTTC. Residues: CASSPRRLAVEQFF.

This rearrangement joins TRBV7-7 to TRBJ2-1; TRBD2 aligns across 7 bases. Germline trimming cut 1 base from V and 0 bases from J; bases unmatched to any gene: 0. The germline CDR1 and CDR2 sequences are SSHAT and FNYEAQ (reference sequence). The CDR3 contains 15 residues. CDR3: CASSLGTSSYNEQFF. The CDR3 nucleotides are TGTGCCAGCAGCTTAGGGACTAGCTCCTACAATGAGCAGTTCTTC.

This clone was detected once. The CDR3 loop is CASSFQGGNQPQHF. The DNA of the CDR3 is TGTGCCAGTAGTTTTCAGGGGGGCAATCAGCCCCAGCATTTT. The gene calls are TRBV19 and TRBJ1-5; 7 nucleotides align to TRBD1. The CDR3 extends over 14 amino acids. Looked up from germline, CDR1 is LNHDA and CDR2 is SQIVND (reference sequence). V gave up 5 bases and J gave up 2 bases; unmatched junction bases: 3.

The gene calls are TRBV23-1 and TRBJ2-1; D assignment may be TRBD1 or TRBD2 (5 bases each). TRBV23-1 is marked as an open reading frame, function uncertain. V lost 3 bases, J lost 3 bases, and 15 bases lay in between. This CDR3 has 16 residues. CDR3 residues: CASSHPGTLFYNEQFF. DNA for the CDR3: TGCGCCAGCAGTCACCCCGGGACCCTGTTCTACAATGAGCAGTTCTTC.

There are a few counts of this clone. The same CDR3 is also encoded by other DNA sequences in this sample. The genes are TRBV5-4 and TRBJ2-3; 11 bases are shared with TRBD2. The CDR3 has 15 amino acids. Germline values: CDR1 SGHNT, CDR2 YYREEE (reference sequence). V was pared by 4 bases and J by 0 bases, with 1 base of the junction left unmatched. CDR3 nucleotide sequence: TGTGCCAGCAGCCGGACTAGCGGGAGCACAGATACGCAGTATTTT. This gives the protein CASSRTSGSTDTQYF.